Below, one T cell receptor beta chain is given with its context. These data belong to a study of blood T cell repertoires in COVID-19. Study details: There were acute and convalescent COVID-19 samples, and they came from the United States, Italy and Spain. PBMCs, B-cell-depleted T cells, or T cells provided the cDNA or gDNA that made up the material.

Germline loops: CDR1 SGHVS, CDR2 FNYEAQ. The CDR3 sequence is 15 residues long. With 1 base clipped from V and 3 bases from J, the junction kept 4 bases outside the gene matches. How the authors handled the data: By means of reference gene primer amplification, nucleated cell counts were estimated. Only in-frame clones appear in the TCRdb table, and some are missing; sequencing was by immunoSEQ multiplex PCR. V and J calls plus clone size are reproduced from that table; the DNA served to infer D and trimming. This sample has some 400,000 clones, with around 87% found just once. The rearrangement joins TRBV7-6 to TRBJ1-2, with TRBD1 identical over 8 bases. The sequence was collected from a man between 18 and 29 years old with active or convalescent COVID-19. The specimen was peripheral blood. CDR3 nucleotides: TGTGCCAGCAGCTTAGTACAGGGGGAGGACTATGGCTACACCTTC. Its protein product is CASSLVQGEDYGYTF.